These 31 T cell receptor beta chains were all obtained from the same sample, sequenced in a study of blood T cell repertoires in COVID-19. Some clones are missing from TCRdb's copy, which holds only in-frame ones; the method was immunoSEQ multiplex PCR. Among 35,000 to 45,000 clones listed, more than 65% were seen once. Sequenced material: peripheral blood. The receptors shown here come from a man older than 75 with acute or convalescent COVID-19.

The V and J genes are TRBV6-5 and TRBJ2-7; perhaps TRBD1 as D (5 bases). Trimming pared 6 bases from V and 4 bases from J, leaving 16 bases between. This CDR3 contains 14 residues. In germline, CDR1 is MNHEY, CDR2 SVGAGI. The CDR3 nucleotides read TGTGCCAGCAGATCGACAGAGGTCAGGTACGAGCAGTACTTC. Amino acids: CASRSTEVRYEQYF.

This clone has more than one count but fewer than ten. V usage is TRBV30 and J usage is TRBJ1-5, with D possibly TRBD1 on 6 matching bases. Germline CDR1 and CDR2: GTSNPN and SVGIG (reference sequence). The CDR3 spans 13 residues. Trimming shortened V by 3 bases and J by 8 bases, and 14 bases separated the two germline ends. This CDR3 reads CAWSLGGEKPQHF. In DNA form, the CDR3 reads TGTGCCTGGAGCTTAGGGGGAGAGAAGCCCCAGCATTTT.

This chain joins TRBV25-1 and TRBJ2-1; TRBD2 agrees at 9 bases. The germline CDR1 and CDR2 sequences are MGHDK and SYGVNS. V was pared by 2 bases and J by 1 base, with 3 bases of the junction left unmatched. The CDR3 totals 16 residues. The DNA for the CDR3 is TGTGCCAGCAGTGAACCGGGACTAGCTTCCTACAATGAGCAGTTCTTC. Translated, it gives CASSEPGLASYNEQFF.

The sample holds a few counts of this clone. The CDR3 spells CASSQDGAGRDEQYF. The CDR3 nucleotides are TGCGCCAGCAGCCAAGATGGGGCTGGGAGGGACGAGCAGTACTTC. This chain joins TRBV4-3 and TRBJ2-7; 7 bases agree with TRBD2. V trimming: 0 bases; J trimming: 5 bases; junction bases outside the gene matches: 7. The germline V gene encodes CDR1 LGHNA and CDR2 YSLEER. This CDR3 is 15 amino acids long.

This chain uses TRBV7-2 with TRBJ2-2; TRBD1 matches 10 bases. Germline trimming cut 5 bases from V and 10 bases from J; bases unmatched to any gene: 7. The length of the CDR3 is 14 residues. Per germline, CDR1 SGHTA and CDR2 FQGNSA. The CDR3 is CASSLRQGAMELFF. Written as DNA, the CDR3 is TGTGCCAGCAGCCTACGACAGGGGGCGATGGAGCTGTTTTTT.

This chain links TRBV28 with TRBJ1-5; 10 nucleotides line up with TRBD1. Germline values: CDR1 MDHEN, CDR2 SYDVKM. V trimming: 7 bases; J trimming: 2 bases; junction bases outside the gene matches: 8. CDR3 length: 16 amino acids. The CDR3 loop is CASTRPGTGGNQPQHF. CDR3 bases: TGTGCCAGCACCAGACCTGGGACAGGGGGCAATCAGCCCCAGCATTTT.

The chain is built from TRBV11-1 and TRBJ2-6; D is uncertain. This CDR3 region has 17 residues. The germline V and J ends were trimmed by 0 bases and 0 bases, with 9 bases remaining between them. The germline gives CDR1 SGHAT, CDR2 FQDESV (reference sequence). The CDR3 spells CASSLARGFSGANVLTF. Written as DNA, the CDR3 is TGTGCCAGCAGCTTAGCTCGAGGTTTCTCTGGGGCCAACGTCCTGACTTTC.

In its sample, this clone was seen many times. The chain has TRBV12-3 or TRBV12-4 and TRBJ2-1, with a weak D call TRBD2 (5 bases). This CDR3 has 13 amino acids. Trimming cost V 5 bases and J 10 bases, with 15 bases left between them. Here the CDR3 reads CASSPPEAEEQFF. The CDR3 DNA reads as TGTGCCAGCAGTCCCCCCGAAGCGGAAGAGCAGTTCTTC.

The chain couples TRBV12-3 or TRBV12-4 to TRBJ2-1; 7 bases line up with TRBD2. The V and J ends lost 3 bases and 7 bases, in that order; junction bases with no gene match: 0. This CDR3 has 12 residues. CDR3 DNA sequence: TGTGCCAGCAGTTTCGGGAGGAATGAGCAGTTCTTC. Encoded protein: CASSFGRNEQFF.

V usage is TRBV2 and J usage is TRBJ2-1; 9 positions agree with TRBD2. J lost 8 bases, V lost 6 bases, and 8 bases had no gene match. The CDR3 runs to 14 residues. Germline V gives CDR1 SNHLY, CDR2 FYNNEI. This CDR3 reads CASRPYSGSDEQFF. CDR3 nucleotides: TGTGCCAGCAGGCCGTATAGCGGGAGCGATGAGCAGTTCTTC. The full variable domain, completed using reference TRBV2 and TRBJ2-1, is EPEVTQTPSHQVTQMGQEVILRCVPISNHLYFYWYRQILGQKVEFLVSFYNNEISEKSEIFDDQFSVERPDGSNFTLKIRSTKLEDSAMYFCASRPYSGSDEQFFGPGTRLTVL.

This clone was seen only a few times. This chain joins TRBV6-5 and TRBJ2-3; 10 nucleotides agree with TRBD2. The CDR3 is 14 residues long. With V trimmed by 6 bases and J by 1 base, 1 base remained unmatched. Germline loops: CDR1 MNHEY, CDR2 SVGAGI. CDR3 sequence (DNA): TGTGCCAGCAGGCTAGCGGGAGGCACAGATACGCAGTATTTT. As protein: CASRLAGGTDTQYF.

The chain combines TRBV28 with TRBJ1-3; no definite D call. V lost 4 bases to trimming and J lost 5 bases, with 9 bases between them. The V gene's germline CDR1 is MDHEN and CDR2 SYDVKM. CDR3 length: 13 amino acids. The CDR3 DNA follows: TGTGCCAGCAGTTGGAGAGGTAGAAACACCATATATTTT. It yields the protein CASSWRGRNTIYF.

The chain links TRBV28 to TRBJ2-7; TRBD2 might be the D (6 bases). Germline V gene data show CDR1 as MDHEN and CDR2 as SYDVKM. Trimming pared 5 bases from V and 4 bases from J, leaving 15 bases between. CDR3 length: 14 amino acids. CDR3 in DNA: TGTGCCAGCAGTAGTGCGGGACTCCAATACGAGCAGTACTTC. Protein: CASSSAGLQYEQYF.

V gene TRBV11-1 combines with J gene TRBJ2-1, with TRBD2 matching 8 bases. CDR1 SGHAT and CDR2 FQDESV come from the germline V gene (reference sequence). The CDR3 loop spans 14 amino acids. V dropped 3 bases and J dropped 8; count of bases not matched to a gene: 6. The CDR3 loop reads CASSFWTSTDEQFF. CDR3 in DNA: TGTGCCAGCAGCTTCTGGACTAGCACCGATGAGCAGTTCTTC.

The rearrangement uses TRBV14 and TRBJ2-1; TRBD1 matches 8 bases. The CDR3 totals 17 residues. V shed 0 bases, J shed 5 bases, and the junction held 9 bases outside the gene matches. Germline CDR1 and CDR2: SGHDN and FVKESK. CDR3 sequence: CASSQDRLIQGDNEQFF. Here the CDR3 DNA reads TGTGCCAGCAGCCAAGATCGTCTCATACAGGGGGACAATGAGCAGTTCTTC.

The V and J genes are TRBV2 and TRBJ2-1, with 8 bases that match TRBD1. The trim removed 5 bases at V and 0 bases at J, leaving 3 bases unmatched. Germline V gene data show CDR1 as SNHLY and CDR2 as FYNNEI. CDR3 size: 15 residues. The CDR3 nucleotides read TGTGCCAGCAGTAGACAGGGGAGCTCCTACAATGAGCAGTTCTTC. This translates into CASSRQGSSYNEQFF.

V is TRBV28 and J is TRBJ1-5, with D perhaps TRBD1 (5 bases). Germline V gives CDR1 MDHEN, CDR2 SYDVKM. V lost 8 bases and J lost 2, with 16 bases in between. The CDR3 is 15 residues long. The CDR3 here is CASRPSGSRNQPQHF. The CDR3 bases are TGTGCCAGCCGACCTTCAGGGTCGCGCAATCAGCCCCAGCATTTT.

The CDR3 here is CASSPGGYDQPQHF. Here the CDR3 DNA reads TGTGCCAGCAGCCCAGGGGGTTACGATCAGCCCCAGCATTTT. The V call is TRBV28, the J call TRBJ1-5, with 7 bases that match TRBD1. This CDR3 region has 14 residues. Germline lookup yields CDR1 MDHEN and CDR2 SYDVKM. V dropped 6 bases and J dropped 5; count of bases not matched to a gene: 7.

The CDR3 protein is CASSPPRNYHEQYF. The CDR3 DNA reads as TGTGCCAGCTCACCACCGAGGAACTACCACGAGCAGTACTTC. V and J are TRBV18 and TRBJ2-7, with D unresolved. Germline CDR1 KGHSH, CDR2 LQKENI. Between the trimmed V and J ends, which lost 0 bases and 5 bases, there was a span of 11 bases. This CDR3 spans 14 amino acids.

The V gene is TRBV6-5, the J gene TRBJ2-1; TRBD1 matches at 8 bases. The length of the CDR3 is 15 residues. Germline V lookup: CDR1 MNHEY, CDR2 SVGAGI. J gave up 5 bases and V 0 bases, and 3 bases lay outside the gene matches. Here the CDR3 DNA reads TGTGCCAGCAGTTACTCGGGGACAGGTCACAATGAGCAGTTCTTC. Translated: CASSYSGTGHNEQFF.

The rearrangement joins TRBV7-9 to TRBJ2-5, with D tentatively TRBD2 (5 bases). Germline V gene sequence: CDR1 SEHNR, CDR2 FQNEAQ (reference sequence). This CDR3 is built from 14 residues. V was pared by 7 bases and J by 2 bases, with 14 bases between. The CDR3 spells CASTRSGAQETQYF. CDR3 DNA: TGTGCCAGCACACGGAGCGGAGCACAAGAGACCCAGTACTTC.

The chain joins TRBV6-2 or TRBV6-3 to TRBJ2-5; D not certain. This CDR3 has 13 amino acids. Germline CDR1 is MNHEY and CDR2 is SVGEGT. V lost 2 bases and J 1 base, leaving 5 bases between the germline ends. The CDR3 DNA sequence: TGTGCCAGCAGTTACGAGGTCCAAGAGACCCAGTACTTC. Residues: CASSYEVQETQYF.

The chain joins TRBV18 to TRBJ2-3, with TRBD2 matching over 7 bases. V lost 4 bases and J lost 6; bases outside the gene matches: 7. In germline, CDR1 is KGHSH, CDR2 LQKENI. This CDR3 has 14 amino acids. CDR3 sequence: CASSLAGVLDTQYF. DNA for the CDR3: TGTGCCAGCTCACTTGCGGGAGTACTTGATACGCAGTATTTT.

This clone was recorded once. The chain uses TRBV7-6 and TRBJ1-6, with 7 bases lining up with TRBD1. This CDR3 has 15 residues. Germline CDR1 is SGHVS and CDR2 is FNYEAQ. The junction had 3 bases not matched to a gene; V was cut back by 1 base and J by 6 bases. The chain's CDR3 is CASSLVTGANSPLHF. The CDR3 DNA sequence: TGTGCCAGCAGCTTAGTAACAGGGGCTAATTCACCCCTCCACTTT.

As for this clone: It is likely a read error: a sequence one base away is far more abundant. V gene TRBV5-1 combines with J gene TRBJ2-7; no clear D. CDR1 is SGHRS and CDR2 is YFSETQ in the germline V gene. CDR3 size: 15 residues. Between the trimmed V and J ends, which lost 3 bases and 0 bases, there was a span of 13 bases. In DNA, the CDR3 is TGCGCCAGCAGCTCGTTAACTCCTCTCTCCTACGAGCAGTACTTC. Translating it yields CASSSLTPLSYEQYF. The full variable domain, with the rest looked up from reference TRBV5-1 and TRBJ2-7, is KAGVTQTPRYLIKTRGQQVTLSCSPISGHRSVSWYQQTPGQGLQFLFEYFSETQRNKGNFPGRFSGRQFSNSRSEMNVSTLELGDSALYLCASSSLTPLSYEQYFGPGTRLTVT.

V usage is TRBV6-5 and J usage is TRBJ2-2, with 7 bases identical to TRBD1. Germline-derived CDR1 and CDR2 are MNHEY and SVGAGI. J gave up 7 bases and V 0 bases, and 5 bases lay outside the gene matches. The CDR3 is 15 amino acids. CDR3 coding DNA: TGTGCCAGCAGTTACTCAGGGACAGTAATCGGGGAGCTGTTTTTT. It specifies CASSYSGTVIGELFF.

The V call is TRBV14, the J call TRBJ1-2, with a weak D call TRBD1 (5 bases). Germline lookup yields CDR1 SGHDN and CDR2 FVKESK. This CDR3 region has 16 residues. V was cut by 0 bases and J by 5 bases, with 16 bases left in between. CDR3 amino acids: CASSQDLGTLPYGYTF. CDR3 in DNA: TGTGCCAGCAGCCAAGACCTAGGGACTCTCCCTTATGGCTACACCTTC.

This chain connects TRBV10-2 to TRBJ1-4; no definite D call. V lost 8 bases to trimming and J lost 0 bases, with 7 bases between them. Germline loops: CDR1 WSHSY, CDR2 SAAADI. This CDR3 region has 13 residues. The CDR3 protein is CASSVSTNEKLFF. The CDR3 bases are TGCGCCAGCTCGGTCTCAACTAATGAAAAACTGTTTTTT.

The CDR3 DNA reads TGCGCCAGCAGCAGGACAGGGGTTGGGGGAGAGACCCAGTACTTC. Amino acids: CASSRTGVGGETQYF. This chain joins TRBV4-1 and TRBJ2-5, with 9 bases that match TRBD1. J gave up 4 bases and V 5 bases, and 8 bases lay outside the gene matches. The V gene's germline CDR1 is MGHRA and CDR2 YSYEKL. The CDR3 is made up of 15 amino acids.

The CDR3 here is CASSLSGSGYNEQFF. CDR3 in DNA: TGTGCCAGCAGTTTGAGCGGTAGCGGCTACAATGAGCAGTTCTTC. The V call is TRBV28, the J call TRBJ2-1, with D possibly matching TRBD2 (6 bases). The CDR3 contains 15 residues. Germline lookup yields CDR1 MDHEN and CDR2 SYDVKM. Trimming removed 3 bases from V and 3 bases from J, with 12 bases in between.

The V and J genes are TRBV2 and TRBJ2-5; D unresolved. This CDR3 contains 14 residues. Looked up from germline, CDR1 is SNHLY and CDR2 is FYNNEI. V was pared by 6 bases and J by 1 base, with 12 bases between. CDR3 region: CASSYQVVQETQYF. CDR3 bases: TGTGCCAGCAGCTACCAGGTGGTCCAAGAGACCCAGTACTTC.